Sequencing of this T cell receptor beta chain was carried out in a study of cytomegalovirus exposure and HLA in healthy donors. The PCR ran on 60 Vbeta and 13 Jbeta primers. Measured with immunoSEQ multiplex PCR; TCRdb has only the in-frame clones, and not every one. The sample table includes under 150,000 clones. Details on this clone: The antigen remains unidentified.

Broader study findings: TCR beta chains numbering 164 were designated cytomegalovirus-associated. Later work found that TCR association rates differed between HLA loci; DRB1 had the most and HLA-C the fewest. Associated with HLA alleles at 0.05 false discovery rate in a later analysis were over 15,000 TCR beta sequences. It was taken for granted in presence/absence analyses that sequencing depth across donors was roughly uniform.

The sequenced sample was PBMCs. The source is a man aged 40-49 years in good health and CMV-seronegative.

The CDR3 spells CAISLYRDGPHNEQFF. CDR3 DNA: TGTGCCATCAGCCTTTACAGGGATGGCCCCCACAATGAGCAGTTCTTC. The chain carries TRBV10-3 and TRBJ2-1; perhaps TRBD1 as D (6 bases). CDR1 is ENHRY, CDR2 SYGVKD, per germline. V lost 6 bases to trimming and J lost 5 bases, with 20 bases between them. This CDR3 region has 16 residues.